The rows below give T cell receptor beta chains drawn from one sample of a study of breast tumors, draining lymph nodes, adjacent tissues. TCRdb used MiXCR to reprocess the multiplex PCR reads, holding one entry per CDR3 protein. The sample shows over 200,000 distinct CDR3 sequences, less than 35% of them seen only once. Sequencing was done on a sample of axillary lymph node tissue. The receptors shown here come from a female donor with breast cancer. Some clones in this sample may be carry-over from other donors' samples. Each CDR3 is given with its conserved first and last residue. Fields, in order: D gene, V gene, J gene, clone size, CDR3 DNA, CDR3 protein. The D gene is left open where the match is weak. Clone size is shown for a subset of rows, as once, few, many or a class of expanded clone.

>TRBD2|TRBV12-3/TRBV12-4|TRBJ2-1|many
TGTGCCAGCAGTTTATTTAGCGGGAGGCACTACAATGAGCAGTTCTTC
CASSLFSGRHYNEQFF
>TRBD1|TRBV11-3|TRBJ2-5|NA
TGTGCCAGCACCTTCAGGGGGCGGGTTTGGGCAGAGACCCAGTACTTC
CASTFRGRVWAETQYF
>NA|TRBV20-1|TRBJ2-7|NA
TGCAGTGCTAGAGGGCGGTCGTCCTACGAGCAGTACTTC
CSARGRSSYEQYF
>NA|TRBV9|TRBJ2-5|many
TGTGCCAGCAGCGTAGGAGGGGTCCAGGAGACCCAGTACTTC
CASSVGGVQETQYF
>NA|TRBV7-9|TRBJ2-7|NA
TGTGCCAGCAGCTCCGCGACTCAAGAGCAGTACTTC
CASSSATQEQYF
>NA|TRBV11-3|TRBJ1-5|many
TGTGCCAGCAGCTCATTTGACAGGTGGGCTCCCAATCAGCCCCAGCATTTT
CASSSFDRWAPNQPQHF
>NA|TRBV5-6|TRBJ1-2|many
TGTGCCAGCAGCTTGGCCTCCCGATCAATCGGCTACACCTTC
CASSLASRSIGYTF
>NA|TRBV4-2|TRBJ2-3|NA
TGTGCCAGCAGCCTCTATAAGGGGGAGGCAGATACGCAGTATTTT
CASSLYKGEADTQYF
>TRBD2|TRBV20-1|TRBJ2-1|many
TGCAGTGCTAGGACTAGCGGGGGGGCCGGTGAGCAGTTCTTC
CSARTSGGAGEQFF
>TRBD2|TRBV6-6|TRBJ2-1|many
TGTGCCAGCAAGGCCGCCCTAGCGGGAGGGCACTACAATGAGCAGTTCTTC
CASKAALAGGHYNEQFF
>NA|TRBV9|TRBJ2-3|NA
TGTGCCAGCAGCGGTACGCAGTATTTT
CASSGTQYF
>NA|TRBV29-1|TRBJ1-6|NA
TGCAGCGCCAGCAGCCAAGACGGTCAATCACCCCTCCACTTT
CSASSQDGQSPLHF
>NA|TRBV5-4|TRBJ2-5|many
TGTGCCAGCAGCTTGGGGCCTAGGATCCAGACCCAGTACTTC
CASSLGPRIQTQYF
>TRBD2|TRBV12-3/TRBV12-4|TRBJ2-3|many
TGTGCCAGCAGTTTCTCACTAGCGGGAAGCACAGATACGCAGTATTTT
CASSFSLAGSTDTQYF